The 22 T cell receptor beta chains presented below share a single source sample, sequenced in a study of regulatory T cells in long-lasting Graves disease. Arm-PCR of CDR3 regions and iRepertoire HTBI primers were the basis on which TCR beta libraries were built. Using its own MiXCR run on the multiplex PCR reads, TCRdb lists one record per CDR3 protein. The data hold hundreds of thousands of distinct CDR3 sequences, with roughly a sixth observed a single time. Time point indicated: newly diagnosed GD, antithyroid drugs for less than 3 months. There was RNA extracted from PBMCs, and the TCR library was made from it. The sample was also reused in another study, on T cells in Graves' hyperthyroidism and ophthalmopathy.

Sample: peripheral blood mononuclear cells (PBMCs), taken at new diagnosis, from a patient treated with antithyroid drugs. These receptors came from a middle-aged man with Graves disease.

This clonotype was observed many times. The chain links TRBV2 to TRBJ2-3, with D tentatively TRBD1 (7 bases). Per the germline V gene, CDR1 is SNHLY and CDR2 is FYNNEI. V lost 6 bases and J 5 bases, leaving 12 bases between the germline ends. CDR3 length equals 13 residues. CDR3 DNA: TGTGCCAGCAGCGCGGGACAGAGAGATACGCAGTATTTT. It codes for CASSAGQRDTQYF.

The DNA of the CDR3 is TGTGCCAGCAGTTTAGCCGGGACTAGCGGGGCGTATGAGCAGTTCTTC. This encodes CASSLAGTSGAYEQFF. The J gene is TRBJ2-1, the V gene TRBV27; TRBD2 matches at 13 bases. Germline V CDR1 and CDR2: MNHEY, SMNVEV (reference sequence). V lost 2 bases, J lost 8 bases, and 6 bases stayed unmatched. This CDR3 is 16 amino acids long.

The sample holds many counts of this clonotype. The rearrangement joins TRBV20-1 to TRBJ2-7; D is unresolved. This CDR3 comprises 13 residues. Trimming took 5 bases from V and 3 from J, leaving 14 bases between them. CDR1 and CDR2 (germline): DFQATT, SNEGSKA (reference sequence). This chain's CDR3 is CSAVDRKGYEQYF. Here the CDR3 DNA reads TGCAGTGCTGTGGACCGCAAGGGCTACGAGCAGTACTTC.

This clonotype has a count of ten or more. This chain links TRBV3-1 with TRBJ2-1; 7 nucleotides line up with TRBD2. Losses at the gene ends were 6 bases for V and 7 bases for J; bases not matched to a gene: 15. CDR3 length: 16 amino acids. The V gene's germline CDR1 is LGHDT and CDR2 YNNKEL (reference sequence). For the CDR3, the DNA is TGTGCCAGCAGACACCAAGGGTTAGCGGGTGAGAATGAGCAGTTCTTC. Amino acid sequence: CASRHQGLAGENEQFF.

This clonotype was detected many times. The V and J genes are TRBV3-1 and TRBJ2-2; unclear D gene. The CDR3 covers 12 residues. Germline loops: CDR1 LGHDT, CDR2 YNNKEL (reference sequence). V lost 0 bases and J 9 bases, leaving 5 bases between the germline ends. The CDR3 reads CASSQEGRELFF. The DNA for the CDR3 is TGTGCCAGCAGCCAAGAGGGGAGGGAGCTGTTTTTT.

This clonotype was found many times. The genes are TRBV20-1 and TRBJ2-3; TRBD2 matches 9 bases. The V segment lost 4 bases and the J segment 2 bases; nucleotides outside the gene matches: 7. Germline V gene data show CDR1 as DFQATT and CDR2 as SNEGSKA (reference sequence). This CDR3 is built from 15 residues. The CDR3, as DNA: TGCAGTGCTATTTCTAGCGGGGTCGACACAGATACGCAGTATTTT. Protein product: CSAISSGVDTDTQYF.

This clonotype was seen at least ten times. The chain combines TRBV28 with TRBJ1-6; D is ambiguous. V dropped 5 bases and J dropped 8 bases, with 13 bases sitting between them. Germline CDR1 is MDHEN and CDR2 is SYDVKM. CDR3 size: 14 residues. The CDR3 loop is CASSPLYLDSPLHF. For the CDR3, the DNA is TGTGCCAGCAGTCCGTTGTATTTAGATTCACCCCTCCACTTT.

The chain carries TRBV9 and TRBJ1-4, with a weak D call TRBD1 (5 bases). Germline CDR1 SGDLS, CDR2 YYNGEE. Trimming left V 4 bases short and J 5 bases short, with 15 bases between. The CDR3 runs 15 residues. Written as DNA, the CDR3 is TGTGCCAGCAGCATTCCCAGGGCCTTCAATGAAAAACTGTTTTTT. Its translation: CASSIPRAFNEKLFF. Supplemented by reference TRBV9 and TRBJ1-4, the full variable domain reads DSGVTQTPKHLITATGQRVTLRCSPRSGDLSVYWYQQSLDQGLQFLIQYYNGEERAKGNILERFSAQQFPDLHSELNLSSLELGDSALYFCASSIPRAFNEKLFFGSGTQLSVL.

The table lists this clonotype with many counts. The rearrangement links TRBV30 to TRBJ2-7; D is perhaps TRBD1 or TRBD2 (5 bases each). Looked up from germline, CDR1 is GTSNPN and CDR2 is SVGIG (reference sequence). Trimming removed 3 bases from V and 0 bases from J, with 9 bases in between. The CDR3 runs 13 residues. The CDR3 protein is CAWSRDLSYEQYF. The CDR3 nucleotides read TGTGCCTGGAGCCGGGACCTCTCCTACGAGCAGTACTTC.

This clonotype was picked up many times. The chain employs TRBV24-1 and TRBJ1-1, with D possibly being TRBD1 (5 bases). CDR1 is KGHDR and CDR2 is SFDVKD in the germline V gene. The CDR3 runs to 15 residues. The V end lost 7 bases, the J end lost 2 bases, and 16 bases lay between the germline ends. CDR3 sequence reads: CATSTSRDGNTEAFF. The DNA for the CDR3 is TGTGCCACCAGCACATCCCGGGACGGAAACACTGAAGCTTTCTTT.

This chain links TRBV29-1 with TRBJ1-1, with TRBD1 matching 8 bases. Germline lookup yields CDR1 SQVTM and CDR2 ANQGSEA. V lost 7 bases and J lost 0; bases outside the gene matches: 4. The CDR3 has 13 amino acids. The CDR3 loop reads CSADRGMNTEAFF. The CDR3 nucleotides read TGCAGCGCCGACAGGGGAATGAACACTGAAGCTTTCTTT.

This clonotype showed up many times. V gene TRBV6-2 or TRBV6-3 combines with J gene TRBJ1-5, with no clear D. Trimming shortened V by 0 bases and J by 9 bases, and 6 bases separated the two germline ends. This CDR3 region has 12 residues. CDR1 MNHEY and CDR2 SVGEGT come from the germline V gene. The CDR3 bases are TGTGCCAGCAGTTACTCCCTTAGGCCCCAGCATTTT. This translates into CASSYSLRPQHF.

This chain uses TRBV27 with TRBJ2-1, with 8 bases fitting TRBD2. J was trimmed by 8 bases and V by 3 bases; bases with no gene match: 9. The CDR3 covers 15 residues. In germline, CDR1 is MNHEY, CDR2 SMNVEV (reference sequence). The CDR3 protein is CASSLGRGGLDEQFF. The DNA for the CDR3 is TGTGCCAGCAGTTTGGGTCGGGGGGGCCTCGATGAGCAGTTCTTC.

This clonotype was seen only a few times. This rearrangement joins TRBV6-6 to TRBJ2-7; D is unclear. This CDR3 contains 13 residues. The germline V gene encodes CDR1 MNHNY and CDR2 SVGAGI (reference sequence). Trimming removed 0 bases from V and 1 base from J, with 4 bases in between. CDR3 region: CASSYSKSYEQYF. The CDR3 bases are TGTGCCAGCAGTTACTCGAAATCCTACGAGCAGTACTTC.

This rearrangement joins TRBV4-1 to TRBJ2-3; the match to TRBD2 covers 8 bases. Germline lookup yields CDR1 MGHRA and CDR2 YSYEKL. The CDR3 extends over 15 amino acids. Germline trimming cut 8 bases from V and 5 bases from J; bases unmatched to any gene: 12. The CDR3 loop is CASERGNRGGDTQYF. The CDR3 DNA sequence: TGCGCCAGCGAGCGGGGAAACCGGGGGGGAGATACGCAGTATTTT.

This clonotype has a count of ten or more. The chain uses TRBV5-1 and TRBJ1-1; 9 bases line up with TRBD1. Unmatched junction bases numbered 7, after V lost 4 bases and J lost 3 bases. The CDR3 is 15 residues long. Germline values: CDR1 SGHRS, CDR2 YFSETQ. The CDR3 protein is CASSPWTGADTEAFF. The CDR3 DNA is TGCGCCAGCAGCCCGTGGACAGGGGCAGACACTGAAGCTTTCTTT.

This clonotype appeared many times. V gene TRBV7-6 combines with J gene TRBJ2-7, with 9 bases aligning to TRBD1. The germline V gene has CDR1 SGHVS and CDR2 FNYEAQ. This CDR3 spans 16 amino acids. Trimming at V came to 5 bases and at J to 3 bases, leaving 11 bases not matched to a gene. The DNA of the CDR3 is TGTGCCAGCAGCCCAAGACCGGGACAGGGATTCTACGAGCAGTACTTC. It yields the protein CASSPRPGQGFYEQYF.

With respect to this clonotype: A much larger clone lies a single base off, so this may be a read error. The J gene is TRBJ1-2, the V gene TRBV28; 8 positions match TRBD1. Germline CDR1 and CDR2: MDHEN and SYDVKM. The CDR3 is 17 amino acids. The chain's CDR3 is CAGSPPLAGGESSGYTF. The CDR3 coding sequence is TGTGCCGGCAGTCCGCCCCTGGCAGGGGGCGAATCGTCTGGCTACACCTTC.

This clonotype was detected many times. The chain combines TRBV19 with TRBJ2-1, with a weak D call TRBD1 (6 bases). Germline V lookup: CDR1 LNHDA, CDR2 SQIVND (reference sequence). This CDR3 spans 14 amino acids. Trimming took 6 bases from V and 3 from J, leaving 12 bases between them. The CDR3: CASSRGQFYNEQFF. As DNA, the CDR3 is TGTGCCAGTAGCCGCGGACAGTTCTACAATGAGCAGTTCTTC. The full variable domain, completed using reference TRBV19 and TRBJ2-1, is DGGITQSPKYLFRKEGQNVTLSCEQNLNHDAMYWYRQDPGQGLRLIYYSQIVNDFQKGDIAEGYSVSREKKESFPLTVTSAQKNPTAFYLCASSRGQFYNEQFFGPGTRLTVL.

This clonotype occurred many times. The V and J genes are TRBV19 and TRBJ1-1, with a weak D call TRBD1 (6 bases). Germline V gives CDR1 LNHDA, CDR2 SQIVND (reference sequence). V lost 5 bases to trimming and J lost 2 bases, with 12 bases between them. This CDR3 comprises 14 residues. CDR3 nucleotides: TGTGCCAGTAGTTCCGGGACACCAAACACTGAAGCTTTCTTT. Encoded protein: CASSSGTPNTEAFF.

The chain links TRBV3-1 to TRBJ1-6, with D perhaps TRBD1 (5 bases). Germline V gives CDR1 LGHDT, CDR2 YNNKEL (reference sequence). This CDR3 region has 17 residues. Trimming removed 1 base at V and 7 bases at J, with 17 bases between. The CDR3 nucleotides are TGTGCCAGCAGCCAAGTGATTTCGGACACTGACAATTCACCCCTCCACTTT. Translating gives CASSQVISDTDNSPLHF. Full variable domain (rest looked up from reference TRBV3-1 and TRBJ1-6): DTAVSQTPKYLVTQMGNDKSIKCEQNLGHDTMYWYKQDSKKFLKIMFSYNNKELIINETVPNRFSPKSPDKAHLNLHINSLELGDSAVYFCASSQVISDTDNSPLHFGNGTRLTVT.

On this clonotype: This may arise from a read error, as a much more abundant clone is one base away. The chain has TRBV6-1 and TRBJ1-2; D gene unclear. This CDR3 has 13 residues. CDR1 MNHNS and CDR2 SASEGT come from the germline V gene. Trimming took 6 bases from V and 6 from J, leaving 14 bases between them. CDR3 region: CASRLHHPDGYTF. In DNA, the CDR3 is TGTGCCAGCAGGTTACATCATCCTGATGGCTACACCTTC.